The text below deals with one TCR beta chain. Clones were sequenced by immunoSEQ multiplex PCR, and TCRdb holds only the in-frame ones, with some missing. The data hold about 280,000 clones, with 75% to 90% observed a single time. The sample is drawn from a study of blood T cell repertoires in COVID-19. Sequenced input: peripheral blood. The clonotype comes from a woman between 25 and 40 years old who had recovered from COVID-19.

CDR3 DNA: TGCAGCGTTATCCAGGGTGAGCAGTTCTTC. Translated: CSVIQGEQFF. This chain joins TRBV29-1 and TRBJ2-1; tentatively, D is TRBD1 (5 bases). The CDR3 contains 10 residues. CDR1 SQVTM and CDR2 ANQGSEA come from the germline V gene. V was pared by 5 bases and J by 9 bases, with 8 bases between.